These 20 T cell receptor beta chains were all obtained from the same sample, sequenced in a study of T cells after yellow fever vaccination. One entry per CDR3 protein results from TCRdb running MiXCR on the 5' RACE reads. The table includes roughly 250,000 distinct CDR3 sequences, 10% to 15% detected once. The sample in question was CD4+ T cells sorted from PBMCs, obtained 45 days after the yellow fever booster vaccination. Receptors were obtained from a man aged 30 to 39 who received the YFV17D yellow fever vaccine.

The genes are TRBV7-2 and TRBJ2-7, with unresolved D. Deletions cut 0 bases from V and 6 bases from J, with 12 bases between. The CDR3 sequence is 14 residues long. The V gene's germline CDR1 is SGHTA and CDR2 FQGNSA. This CDR3 reads CASSLAVELVEQYF. CDR3 DNA: TGTGCCAGCAGCTTAGCGGTGGAGCTAGTCGAGCAGTACTTC.

There are many counts of this clonotype. This chain connects TRBV29-1 to TRBJ2-7; no definite D call. The CDR3 runs 11 residues. Germline V gene sequence: CDR1 SQVTM, CDR2 ANQGSEA. V was clipped by 4 bases and J by 2 bases, with 6 bases between them. The CDR3 region has the DNA TGCAGCGTTGTGAAAACCTACGAGCAGTACTTC. Translated: CSVVKTYEQYF.

The chain employs TRBV7-9 and TRBJ1-2; the D gene is possibly TRBD1 (5 bases). V dropped 1 base and J dropped 6 bases, with 15 bases sitting between them. CDR1 and CDR2 (germline): SEHNR, FQNEAQ (reference sequence). The CDR3 has 15 amino acids. The CDR3 reads CASSLEGNRLHGYTF. DNA of the CDR3: TGTGCCAGCAGCTTAGAGGGGAACAGGCTACATGGCTACACCTTC.

The chain uses TRBV6-2 or TRBV6-3 and TRBJ2-1; 9 bases are shared with TRBD1. The CDR3 spans 21 residues. After removal of 5 bases from V and 4 bases from J, the junction contained 24 bases not matched to a gene. Per germline, CDR1 MNHEY and CDR2 SVGEGT. CDR3 nucleotide sequence: TGTGCCAGCAGTCCAACAGGGGCGTCTTTGACTGCGACAGGGGGGTACAATGAGCAGTTCTTC. Translating it yields CASSPTGASLTATGGYNEQFF.

This clonotype was seen ten or more times. The chain couples TRBV5-1 to TRBJ2-6; no reliable D call. Germline V gene data show CDR1 as SGHRS and CDR2 as YFSETQ. V lost 4 bases and J lost 4, with 9 bases in between. CDR3 length equals 14 residues. This chain's CDR3 is CASSTTSGANVLTF. CDR3 bases: TGCGCCAGCAGCACCACCTCCGGGGCCAACGTCCTGACTTTC. Drawing the rest from reference TRBV5-1 and TRBJ2-6, the complete variable domain is KAGVTQTPRYLIKTRGQQVTLSCSPISGHRSVSWYQQTPGQGLQFLFEYFSETQRNKGNFPGRFSGRQFSNSRSEMNVSTLELGDSALYLCASSTTSGANVLTFGAGSRLTVL.

This clonotype was seen a handful of times. V usage is TRBV24-1 and J usage is TRBJ2-1; 9 bases are a match to TRBD1. Germline CDR1 reads KGHDR; CDR2 reads SFDVKD. V lost 4 bases, J lost 3 bases, and 9 bases stayed unmatched. The CDR3 has 17 amino acids. The CDR3 sequence is CATSDLPGQGLYNEQFF. The CDR3 nucleotides read TGTGCCACCAGTGACCTACCGGGACAGGGTCTCTACAATGAGCAGTTCTTC.

The chain uses TRBV21-1 and TRBJ2-1; the table's D call, TRBD2, was not checked against the DNA. TRBV21-1 is flagged as a pseudogene. This CDR3 comprises 15 residues. Here the CDR3 DNA reads TGTGCCAGCAGCAAAAAAGGGTGGAGGGAAGATGAGCAGTTCTTC. Protein: CASSKKGWREDEQFF.

This sequence joins TRBV27 and TRBJ1-1; D is ambiguous. The V end lost 6 bases, the J end lost 1 base, and 12 bases lay between the germline ends. Germline CDR1 reads MNHEY; CDR2 reads SMNVEV (reference sequence). This CDR3 contains 14 residues. The CDR3 sequence is CASSQSWGNTEAFF. For the CDR3, the DNA is TGTGCCAGCAGCCAATCGTGGGGGAACACTGAAGCTTTCTTT.

This clonotype was recorded many times. The rearrangement joins TRBV28 to TRBJ1-5; 9 bases are a match to TRBD1. With 7 bases clipped from V and 5 bases from J, the junction kept 6 bases outside the gene matches. The CDR3 loop spans 14 amino acids. Germline assignment: CDR1 MDHEN and CDR2 SYDVKM. CDR3 DNA sequence: TGTGCCAGCATCCCTGGACAGGGGTATCAGCCCCAGCATTTT. Residues: CASIPGQGYQPQHF.

This clonotype has only a few counts. V is TRBV20-1 and J is TRBJ2-4; 8 bases fit TRBD2. CDR1 DFQATT and CDR2 SNEGSKA come from the germline V gene (reference sequence). The CDR3 length is 14 residues. V dropped 6 bases and J dropped 6; count of bases not matched to a gene: 10. The CDR3 is CSAHSGGLINIQYF. CDR3 in DNA: TGCAGTGCGCATTCGGGGGGGCTGATAAACATTCAGTACTTC.

On this clonotype itself: An end of the junction differs from the germline gene, which may be a read error. The chain employs TRBV20-1 and TRBJ2-2; perhaps TRBD1 as D (5 bases). The CDR3 consists of 17 residues. Germline V gives CDR1 DFQATT, CDR2 SNEGSKA (reference sequence). CDR3 sequence (DNA): TGCTGTGCTAGAGGCTCCCCGGACACCTCGAACACCGGGGAGCTGTTTTTT. Its protein product is CCARGSPDTSNTGELFF.

The J gene is TRBJ1-5, the V gene TRBV5-1, with D perhaps TRBD1 (6 bases). From germline, CDR1 is SGHRS and CDR2 YFSETQ. Deletions cut 4 bases from V and 6 bases from J, with 17 bases between. The CDR3 length is 15 residues. This chain's CDR3 is CASSRGGGPAQPQHF. The DNA for the CDR3 is TGCGCCAGCAGCAGGGGGGGAGGGCCGGCTCAGCCCCAGCATTTT.

The chain carries TRBV7-8 and TRBJ2-7, with D possibly matching TRBD2 (6 bases). In germline, CDR1 is SGHVS, CDR2 FQNEAQ. The CDR3 is 19 residues long. V lost 0 bases to trimming and J lost 4 bases, with 25 bases between them. The CDR3 bases are TGTGCCAGCAGCTTAGCGGCGGTGCGGAGCGGGCGAAATATTTACGAGCAGTACTTC. It is translated as CASSLAAVRSGRNIYEQYF.

In this sample, this clonotype turned up a few times. This CDR3 is CASSQGKGLFSEQFF. The CDR3 DNA is TGTGCCAGCAGCCAAGGGAAAGGCCTCTTCAGTGAGCAGTTCTTC. The V call is TRBV4-2, the J call TRBJ2-1; D uncertain. The ends were cut back, 1 base at V and 9 bases at J, with 16 bases in the middle. Germline values: CDR1 LGHNA, CDR2 YNFKEQ. This CDR3 is 15 amino acids long.

This clonotype was seen more than once but under ten times. The chain is built from TRBV18 and TRBJ1-5; D remains unclear. CDR3 size: 14 residues. Germline lookup yields CDR1 KGHSH and CDR2 LQKENI. V lost 3 bases and J lost 3, with 9 bases in between. In DNA, the CDR3 is TGTGCCAGCTCACCCGACGGCCCCAATCAGCCCCAGCATTTT. Amino acids: CASSPDGPNQPQHF.

This clonotype was seen a few times. The chain joins TRBV7-9 to TRBJ2-3; D is perhaps TRBD1 (5 bases). Germline CDR1 is SEHNR and CDR2 is FQNEAQ (reference sequence). This CDR3 has 13 amino acids. Trimming took 3 bases from V and 5 from J, leaving 9 bases between them. CDR3 in DNA: TGTGCCAGCAGCTTCAGGGTAGGAGATACGCAGTATTTT. Protein: CASSFRVGDTQYF.

This clonotype was seen only a few times. The chain employs TRBV6-2 or TRBV6-3 and TRBJ2-6; 9 nucleotides match TRBD2. The V gene's germline CDR1 is MNHEY and CDR2 SVGEGT. V shed 2 bases, J shed 13 bases, and the junction held 3 bases outside the gene matches. The CDR3 covers 13 residues. The CDR3 here is CASSYKGLAVLTF. In DNA, the CDR3 is TGTGCCAGCAGTTACAAGGGACTAGCTGTCCTGACTTTC.

The rearrangement joins TRBV7-2 to TRBJ2-5, with TRBD2 matching over 8 bases. The trim removed 5 bases at V and 5 bases at J, leaving 7 bases unmatched. CDR1 and CDR2 (germline): SGHTA, FQGNSA. CDR3 length: 14 amino acids. In nucleotides, the CDR3 is TGTGCCAGCAGCCTCGGGGGGGCCCATGAGACCCAGTACTTC. This codes for CASSLGGAHETQYF.

The rearrangement uses TRBV9 and TRBJ2-7; a weak D match, TRBD1 (6 bases). The CDR3 is made up of 15 amino acids. Trimming shortened V by 0 bases and J by 0 bases, and 10 bases separated the two germline ends. From germline, CDR1 is SGDLS and CDR2 YYNGEE. The CDR3 DNA sequence: TGTGCCAGCAGCGTAGGGTGGGACAACTCCTACGAGCAGTACTTC. Its protein is CASSVGWDNSYEQYF.

This clonotype occurred a few times. V and J are TRBV7-9 and TRBJ1-2; D gene uncertain. The CDR3 consists of 13 residues. Trimming shortened V by 4 bases and J by 9 bases, and 15 bases separated the two germline ends. The germline V gene has CDR1 SEHNR and CDR2 FQNEAQ (reference sequence). The CDR3 DNA reads as TGTGCCAGCAGCTCGGGTCAGCTTATCCGCTACACCTTC. The encoded protein is CASSSGQLIRYTF.